The 19 T cell receptor beta chains given below trace back to one sample, sequenced in a study of OX40 agonist ivuxolimab in advanced cancers. TCRdb keeps only in-frame clones here, not all; method: immunoSEQ multiplex PCR. The data show 40,000 to 50,000 clones, 80% seen once. Sequenced material: CD4+ or CD8+ T cells sorted from blood, taken in a trial of the OX40 agonist ivuxolimab. The receptors derive from an adult with an advanced solid tumor such as melanoma, head and neck, liver or kidney cancer.

This clone was recorded once. This rearrangement joins TRBV11-2 to TRBJ2-5; 7 nucleotides line up with TRBD1. The J call is in doubt because the DNA end fits TRBJ2-7 better. The CDR3 extends over 14 amino acids. Germline values: CDR1 SGHAT, CDR2 FQNNGV. The CDR3 nucleotides are TGTGCCAGCAGCTTATCCGACAGGGCGAGCGAGCAGTACTTC. Its translation: CASSLSDRASEQYF.

J is TRBJ1-3 and V is TRBV7-9; perhaps TRBD1 as D (6 bases). V shed 2 bases and J shed 0 bases, with 8 bases lying between them. The length of the CDR3 is 15 residues. Per germline, CDR1 SEHNR and CDR2 FQNEAQ (reference sequence). CDR3 region: CASSLQGSSGNTIYF. DNA of the CDR3: TGTGCCAGCAGCTTACAGGGGAGCTCTGGAAACACCATATATTTT.

The chain has TRBV9 and TRBJ1-4; D remains unclear. Germline assignment: CDR1 SGDLS and CDR2 YYNGEE. This CDR3 comprises 15 residues. Trimming took off 1 base at V and 3 bases at J, with 10 bases between the two ends. Written as DNA, the CDR3 is TGTGCCAGCAGCGTAACACCCGGGGCTAATGAAAAACTGTTTTTT. This gives the protein CASSVTPGANEKLFF.

This chain joins TRBV11-2 and TRBJ2-3; 10 bases line up with TRBD2. The CDR3 sequence is 16 residues long. Germline CDR1 SGHAT, CDR2 FQNNGV. V shed 6 bases, J shed 3 bases, and the junction held 9 bases outside the gene matches. This chain's CDR3 is CASSPHTSGKTDTQYF. CDR3 in DNA: TGTGCCAGCAGTCCTCACACTAGCGGGAAAACAGATACGCAGTATTTT.

CDR3 DNA sequence: TGTGCCAGCTCTCCAGGACAGGAACACACTGAAGCTTTCTTT. As protein: CASSPGQEHTEAFF. The J gene is TRBJ1-1, the V gene TRBV18; 7 bases map to TRBD1. V lost 6 bases, J lost 3 bases, and 7 bases stayed unmatched. The CDR3 contains 14 residues. CDR1 and CDR2 from the germline V gene are KGHSH and LQKENI.

This sequence joins TRBV6-1 and TRBJ1-3; D is possibly TRBD1 (5 bases). Germline lookup yields CDR1 MNHNS and CDR2 SASEGT. V lost 8 bases to trimming and J lost 4 bases, with 18 bases between them. The CDR3 consists of 15 residues. CDR3 loop: CASGGFIGTGNTIYF. For the CDR3, the DNA is TGTGCCAGCGGGGGTTTCATCGGTACAGGAAACACCATATATTTT.

This chain connects TRBV10-3 to TRBJ2-1; D ambiguous. The germline gives CDR1 ENHRY, CDR2 SYGVKD. The CDR3 is made up of 13 amino acids. V was trimmed by 3 bases and J by 6 bases, leaving 9 bases between them. The CDR3 region is CAISDMTLNEQFF. CDR3 in DNA: TGTGCCATCAGTGATATGACACTCAATGAGCAGTTCTTC.

The chain has TRBV4-3 and TRBJ2-5; 10 nucleotides agree with TRBD1. Germline V CDR1 and CDR2: LGHNA, YSLEER. CDR3 length: 17 amino acids. Trimming cost V 2 bases and J 5 bases; bases outside gene matches: 11. Here the CDR3 reads CASSQNLPGQGKETQYF. In nucleotides, the CDR3 is TGCGCCAGCAGCCAAAATCTCCCGGGACAGGGGAAGGAGACCCAGTACTTC.

This clone showed up just once. The chain carries TRBV29-1 and TRBJ2-3; 8 nucleotides align to TRBD2. CDR3 length: 14 residues. V lost 6 bases and J lost 0; bases outside the gene matches: 5. Germline CDR1 and CDR2: SQVTM and ANQGSEA. The CDR3 reads CSVQRGLSTDTQYF. The CDR3 nucleotides are TGCAGCGTCCAGCGGGGGCTAAGCACAGATACGCAGTATTTT.

The chain carries TRBV2 and TRBJ1-5, with a tentative D call TRBD1 (5 bases). The V end was cut by 8 bases, the J end by 3 bases, with 14 bases between. Germline V lookup: CDR1 SNHLY, CDR2 FYNNEI. CDR3 length: 14 residues. DNA of the CDR3: TGTGCCAGCCGGAGGGGTGGCGACAATCAGCCCCAGCATTTT. As protein: CASRRGGDNQPQHF. The full variable domain, in which reference TRBV2 and TRBJ1-5 provide the parts outside the CDR3, is EPEVTQTPSHQVTQMGQEVILRCVPISNHLYFYWYRQILGQKVEFLVSFYNNEISEKSEIFDDQFSVERPDGSNFTLKIRSTKLEDSAMYFCASRRGGDNQPQHFGDGTRLSIL.

Concerning this clone itself: This CDR3 is also generated by other DNA sequences in the sample. The genes are TRBV5-6 and TRBJ2-5, with TRBD1 matching over 7 bases. Per the germline V gene, CDR1 is SGHDT and CDR2 is YYEEEE. The CDR3 covers 14 residues. The junction had 2 bases not matched to a gene; V was cut back by 2 bases and J by 1 base. For the CDR3, the DNA is TGTGCCAGCAGCTTACAGGGGACCCAAGAGACCCAGTACTTC. It codes for CASSLQGTQETQYF.

This clone was counted a few times. V usage is TRBV6-6 and J usage is TRBJ2-1; 7 bases map to TRBD1. With 2 bases clipped from V and 7 bases from J, the junction kept 11 bases outside the gene matches. The germline CDR1 and CDR2 sequences are MNHNY and SVGAGI (reference sequence). The CDR3 consists of 16 residues. Written as DNA, the CDR3 is TGTGCCAGCAGTTACGGCACAGGGGTGCTTTTAAATGAGCAGTTCTTC. The encoded protein is CASSYGTGVLLNEQFF.

The V gene is TRBV4-3, the J gene TRBJ2-5; tentative D call: TRBD2 (5 bases). The CDR3 totals 15 residues. Germline values: CDR1 LGHNA, CDR2 YSLEER. Deletions cut 1 base from V and 6 bases from J, with 15 bases between. The CDR3 here is CASSQVWATGKTQYF. CDR3 nucleotides: TGCGCCAGCAGCCAAGTATGGGCAACCGGGAAGACCCAGTACTTC.

The chain uses TRBV5-8 and TRBJ2-3; D remains unclear. CDR1 SGHTS and CDR2 YDEGEE come from the germline V gene. V lost 6 bases and J 0 bases, leaving 17 bases between the germline ends. There are 16 residues in the CDR3. CDR3 in DNA: TGTGCCAGCATATATCCCGCAACTCCTAGCACAGATACGCAGTATTTT. This translates into CASIYPATPSTDTQYF.

This chain connects TRBV4-1 to TRBJ1-6, with D possibly being TRBD1 (5 bases). Germline V gives CDR1 MGHRA, CDR2 YSYEKL. The CDR3 runs 16 residues. Deletions cut 6 bases from V and 4 bases from J, with 16 bases between. CDR3 protein: CASRTREEVYNSPLHF. The CDR3 region has the DNA TGCGCCAGCAGGACCAGGGAGGAGGTATATAATTCACCCCTCCACTTT.

Only one count was recorded for this clone. The V and J genes are TRBV19 and TRBJ2-1, with 11 bases identical to TRBD1. CDR3 length: 15 residues. J lost 6 bases, V lost 6 bases, and 7 bases had no gene match. Germline CDR1 LNHDA, CDR2 SQIVND (reference sequence). Here the CDR3 reads CASSLTGTGGNEQFF. The CDR3, as DNA: TGTGCCAGTAGCTTAACCGGGACAGGGGGCAATGAGCAGTTCTTC.

This clone turned up a few times. The CDR3 nucleotides read TGTGCCAGCAGCTTAGGGACAGGGCCTAACTATGGCTACACCTTC. It is translated as CASSLGTGPNYGYTF. This sequence joins TRBV11-2 and TRBJ1-2, with 8 positions matching TRBD1. Germline V lookup: CDR1 SGHAT, CDR2 FQNNGV. The junction had 1 base not matched to a gene; V was cut back by 1 base and J by 0 bases. The CDR3 is made up of 15 amino acids.

The chain carries TRBV19 and TRBJ2-1; 8 nucleotides align to TRBD1. Germline V gene data show CDR1 as LNHDA and CDR2 as SQIVND (reference sequence). J lost 8 bases, V lost 2 bases, and 2 bases had no gene match. The CDR3 spans 13 residues. CDR3 in amino acids: CASSIQGAHEQFF. Here the CDR3 DNA reads TGTGCCAGTAGTATACAGGGGGCACATGAGCAGTTCTTC.

The V and J genes are TRBV11-3 and TRBJ2-7; unclear D gene. The CDR3 runs to 13 residues. V lost 0 bases, J lost 4 bases, and 7 bases lay in between. The V gene's germline CDR1 is SGHNT and CDR2 YENEEA. This chain's CDR3 is CASSLEATYEQYF. Here the CDR3 DNA reads TGTGCCAGCAGCTTAGAGGCGACTTACGAGCAGTACTTC. Full variable domain (rest looked up from reference TRBV11-3 and TRBJ2-7): EAGVVQSPRYKIIEKKQPVAFWCNPISGHNTLYWYLQNLGQGPELLIRYENEEAVDDSQLPKDRFSAERLKGVDSTLKIQPAELGDSAVYLCASSLEATYEQYFGPGTRLTVT.